These 19 T cell receptor beta chains came from one sample sequenced in a study of blood T cell repertoires in COVID-19. Some clones are missing from TCRdb's copy, which holds only in-frame ones; the method was immunoSEQ multiplex PCR. The sample consists of roughly 260,000 clones, 91% of them appearing once. The sample was peripheral blood. All receptors come from a person aged 18-35 years with COVID-19, enrolled during active disease.

The CDR3: CAWSVTGEKLFF. The CDR3 DNA sequence: TGTGCCTGGAGTGTAACGGGTGAAAAACTGTTTTTT. The V and J genes are TRBV30 and TRBJ1-4; D gene ambiguous. From germline, CDR1 is GTSNPN and CDR2 SVGIG (reference sequence). The V gene lost 0 bases and the J gene lost 7 bases, with 6 bases spanning the gap. CDR3 length: 12 residues.

The rearrangement uses TRBV4-1 and TRBJ1-2; maybe TRBD1 (6 bases). Germline V gene sequence: CDR1 MGHRA, CDR2 YSYEKL. This CDR3 comprises 16 residues. Trimming took off 0 bases at V and 6 bases at J, with 17 bases between the two ends. The CDR3 here is CASSQEGGGPPNGYTF. The CDR3 nucleotides are TGCGCCAGCAGCCAAGAGGGAGGGGGGCCCCCAAATGGCTACACCTTC.

CDR3 region: CASSFHRTGVTEAFF. CDR3 in DNA: TGTGCCAGCAGCTTCCATCGGACAGGGGTTACTGAAGCTTTCTTT. The chain joins TRBV7-2 to TRBJ1-1, with 9 bases that match TRBD1. The CDR3 loop spans 15 amino acids. Looked up from germline, CDR1 is SGHTA and CDR2 is FQGNSA. V lost 3 bases, J lost 5 bases, and 7 bases stayed unmatched.

The chain joins TRBV10-3 to TRBJ2-3, with TRBD2 matching over 12 bases. The length of the CDR3 is 16 residues. Trimming at V came to 3 bases and at J to 4 bases, leaving 5 bases not matched to a gene. CDR1 and CDR2 (germline): ENHRY, SYGVKD. CDR3 region: CAISDTSGRSADTQYF. CDR3 in DNA: TGTGCCATCAGTGACACTAGCGGGAGGAGTGCAGATACGCAGTATTTT.

The genes are TRBV6-6 and TRBJ1-5, with 8 bases that match TRBD1. This CDR3 spans 12 amino acids. Germline loops: CDR1 MNHNY, CDR2 SVGAGI (reference sequence). With 9 bases clipped from V and 6 bases from J, the junction kept 4 bases outside the gene matches. CDR3 nucleotide sequence: TGTGCCAGTACAGGGGGAGGTCAGCCCCAGCATTTT. It translates to CASTGGGQPQHF.

This chain connects TRBV28 to TRBJ1-6; 7 bases are shared with TRBD1. The CDR3 runs 13 residues. V trimming: 1 base; J trimming: 13 bases; junction bases outside the gene matches: 4. Germline V gene lookup returns CDR1 MDHEN and CDR2 SYDVKM. This CDR3 is CASSLSLQGPLHF. The CDR3 DNA reads as TGTGCCAGCAGTTTATCTCTACAGGGGCCCCTCCACTTT.

Points on this clone: The identical CDR3 is also encoded by other nucleotide sequences in the sample. The V and J genes are TRBV10-3 and TRBJ2-7; D is possibly TRBD1 (6 bases). This CDR3 has 13 amino acids. V was cut by 6 bases and J by 2 bases, with 11 bases left in between. Germline V gene data show CDR1 as ENHRY and CDR2 as SYGVKD. This chain's CDR3 is CAISAGQTYEQYF. The CDR3 DNA follows: TGTGCCATCAGCGCCGGACAGACCTACGAGCAGTACTTC.

The gene calls are TRBV27 and TRBJ1-1; D ambiguous. CDR1 is MNHEY, CDR2 SMNVEV, per germline (reference sequence). V gave up 6 bases and J gave up 2 bases, with 4 bases separating them. CDR3 length equals 11 residues. CDR3: CASSHNTEAFF. CDR3 nucleotide sequence: TGTGCCAGCAGCCATAACACTGAAGCTTTCTTT.

In DNA form, the CDR3 reads TGTGCCAAGACCCCGGGACTTAACTGGGCTTTCTTT. Its translation is CAKTPGLNWAFF. The J gene is TRBJ1-1, the V gene TRBV27, with D perhaps matching TRBD1 (5 bases). Per germline, CDR1 MNHEY and CDR2 SMNVEV (reference sequence). The CDR3 covers 12 residues. Deletions cut 10 bases from V and 11 bases from J, with 20 bases between.

This chain uses TRBV7-2 with TRBJ2-3, with TRBD1 matching 10 bases. With V trimmed by 6 bases and J by 5 bases, 5 bases remained unmatched. This CDR3 spans 14 amino acids. Germline CDR1 reads SGHTA; CDR2 reads FQGNSA. CDR3 bases: TGTGCCAGCAGTCCGGGACAGGGGTTAGATACGCAGTATTTT. It codes for CASSPGQGLDTQYF.

This CDR3 reads CASSPGGRNQPQHF. The DNA for the CDR3 is TGTGCCAGCTCGCCAGGGGGCCGCAATCAGCCCCAGCATTTT. The chain couples TRBV18 to TRBJ1-5; 8 bases are a match to TRBD1. J gave up 2 bases and V 6 bases, and 3 bases lay outside the gene matches. In germline, CDR1 is KGHSH, CDR2 LQKENI. The CDR3 has 14 amino acids. The full variable domain, completed using reference TRBV18 and TRBJ1-5, is NAGVMQNPRHLVRRRGQEARLRCSPMKGHSHVYWYRQLPEEGLKFMVYLQKENIIDESGMPKERFSAEFPKEGPSILRIQQVVRGDSAAYFCASSPGGRNQPQHFGDGTRLSIL.

V gene TRBV25-1 combines with J gene TRBJ2-2; 7 bases align to TRBD1. V lost 3 bases to trimming and J lost 7 bases; unmatched junction nucleotides: 14. This CDR3 is 17 amino acids long. Germline-derived CDR1 and CDR2 are MGHDK and SYGVNS. This CDR3 reads CASSDGVAGGSVGELFF. The DNA of the CDR3 is TGTGCCAGCAGTGATGGTGTGGCAGGGGGTTCGGTCGGGGAGCTGTTTTTT.

The gene calls are TRBV19 and TRBJ2-6; no firm D call. This CDR3 spans 15 amino acids. V was pared by 7 bases and J by 0 bases, with 10 bases between. CDR1 LNHDA and CDR2 SQIVND come from the germline V gene (reference sequence). The CDR3 nucleotides read TGTGCCAGTAAGGATTCAGGCTCTGGGGCCAACGTCCTGACTTTC. Translated: CASKDSGSGANVLTF.

V and J are TRBV5-4 and TRBJ2-7; D is perhaps TRBD2 (6 bases). Trimming took off 5 bases at V and 6 bases at J, with 21 bases between the two ends. Germline V gene data show CDR1 as SGHNT and CDR2 as YYREEE (reference sequence). The CDR3 length is 15 residues. Here the CDR3 DNA reads TGTGCCAGCAGTCTGAGGTCGGACGGGAGTGGCGAGCAGTACTTC. Protein product: CASSLRSDGSGEQYF. Variable domain in full (rest from reference TRBV5-4 and TRBJ2-7): ETGVTQSPTHLIKTRGQQVTLRCSSQSGHNTVSWYQQALGQGPQFIFQYYREEENGRGNFPPRFSGLQFPNYSSELNVNALELDDSALYLCASSLRSDGSGEQYFGPGTRLTVT.

V gene TRBV11-3 combines with J gene TRBJ2-1; 7 nucleotides agree with TRBD2. V shed 4 bases, J shed 1 base, and the junction held 4 bases outside the gene matches. This CDR3 has 15 amino acids. Germline CDR1 and CDR2: SGHNT and YENEEA. CDR3 bases: TGTGCCAGCAGCTCTGGCGGGGGTTCCTACAATGAGCAGTTCTTC. This codes for CASSSGGGSYNEQFF.

The chain employs TRBV27 and TRBJ2-7; 7 bases match TRBD1. Germline lookup yields CDR1 MNHEY and CDR2 SMNVEV (reference sequence). The CDR3 extends over 15 amino acids. V lost 3 bases to trimming and J lost 3 bases; unmatched junction nucleotides: 8. Here the CDR3 reads CASSFLWDSGYEQYF. Here the CDR3 DNA reads TGTGCCAGCAGTTTTTTATGGGACAGCGGCTACGAGCAGTACTTC.

The V call is TRBV18, the J call TRBJ2-7; maybe TRBD1 (6 bases). The V end lost 4 bases, the J end lost 3 bases, and 19 bases lay between the germline ends. The CDR3 has 16 amino acids. Germline V gene lookup returns CDR1 KGHSH and CDR2 LQKENI. The CDR3 here is CASSRYRNRADYEQYF. In DNA, the CDR3 is TGTGCCAGCTCACGGTATCGGAACAGGGCCGACTACGAGCAGTACTTC.

On this clone itself: The sample holds other DNA sequences that translate to the same CDR3. The rearrangement joins TRBV6-5 to TRBJ2-1; possible D gene TRBD2, 5 bases. V lost 6 bases to trimming and J lost 0 bases, with 6 bases between them. CDR1 MNHEY and CDR2 SVGAGI come from the germline V gene. The CDR3 spans 13 residues. The CDR3 is CASRGSSYNEQFF. The CDR3 nucleotides read TGTGCCAGCAGAGGGAGCTCCTACAATGAGCAGTTCTTC.

This sequence joins TRBV5-1 and TRBJ2-5, with no clear D. The germline V and J ends were trimmed by 5 bases and 2 bases, with 19 bases remaining between them. CDR3 size: 16 residues. The germline CDR1 and CDR2 sequences are SGHRS and YFSETQ. CDR3 amino acids: CASRTGNGPPQETQYF. The CDR3 bases are TGCGCCAGCAGAACGGGTAATGGTCCCCCTCAAGAGACCCAGTACTTC. The complete variable domain, with remaining parts taken from reference TRBV5-1 and TRBJ2-5, reads KAGVTQTPRYLIKTRGQQVTLSCSPISGHRSVSWYQQTPGQGLQFLFEYFSETQRNKGNFPGRFSGRQFSNSRSEMNVSTLELGDSALYLCASRTGNGPPQETQYFGPGTRLLVL.